This entry describes one T cell receptor (beta chain). The sample comes from a study of T cells after yellow fever vaccination. MiXCR, run by TCRdb on the 5' RACE reads, gives a single entry per CDR3 protein. The sample records approximately 74,000 distinct CDR3 sequences, more than 5.5% being singletons. Specimen: CD8+ T cells sorted from PBMCs, collected 5 to 6 days after the first yellow fever vaccination. The clonotype was recovered from a young man who received the YFV17D yellow fever vaccine.

CDR3 DNA sequence: TGTGCCAGCAGTTTGGGGCCGAATTTGGACGGACTAGGGAACACTGAAGCTTTCTTT. Its translation is CASSLGPNLDGLGNTEAFF. This chain links TRBV12-3 or TRBV12-4 with TRBJ1-1; tentatively, D is TRBD1 (5 bases). The CDR3 has 19 residues. The ends were cut back, 3 bases at V and 1 base at J, with 24 bases in the middle.